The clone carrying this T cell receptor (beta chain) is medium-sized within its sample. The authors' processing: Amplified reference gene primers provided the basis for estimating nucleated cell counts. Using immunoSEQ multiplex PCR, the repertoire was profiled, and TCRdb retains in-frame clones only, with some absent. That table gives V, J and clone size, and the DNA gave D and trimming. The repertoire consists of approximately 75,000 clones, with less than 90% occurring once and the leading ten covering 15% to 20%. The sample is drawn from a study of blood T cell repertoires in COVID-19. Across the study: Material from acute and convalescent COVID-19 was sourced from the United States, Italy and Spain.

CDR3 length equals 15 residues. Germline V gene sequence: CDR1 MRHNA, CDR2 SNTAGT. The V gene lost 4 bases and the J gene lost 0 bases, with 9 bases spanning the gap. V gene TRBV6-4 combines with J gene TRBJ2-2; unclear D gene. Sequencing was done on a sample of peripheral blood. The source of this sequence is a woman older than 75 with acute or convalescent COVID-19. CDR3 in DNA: TGTGCCAGCAGTGCAGGCAGGTCGAACACCGGGGAGCTGTTTTTT. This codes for CASSAGRSNTGELFF.